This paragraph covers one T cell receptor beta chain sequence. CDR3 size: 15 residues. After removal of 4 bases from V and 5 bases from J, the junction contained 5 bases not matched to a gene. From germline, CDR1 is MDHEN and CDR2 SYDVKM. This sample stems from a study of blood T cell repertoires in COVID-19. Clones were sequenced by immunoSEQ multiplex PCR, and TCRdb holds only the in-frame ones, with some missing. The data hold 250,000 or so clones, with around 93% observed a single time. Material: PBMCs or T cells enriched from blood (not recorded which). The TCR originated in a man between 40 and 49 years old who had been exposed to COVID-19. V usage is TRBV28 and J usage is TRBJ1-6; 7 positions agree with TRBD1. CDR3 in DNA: TGTGCCAGCAGTTCCGGGACAGCCAATAATTCACCCCTCCACTTT. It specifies CASSSGTANNSPLHF.